This entry features one T cell receptor beta chain sequence. Its specificity is not known. CD4+ cells underwent separation, giving CD45RA+ naive and CD45RA-negative memory subsets. This sample is part of a study of shared clonotypes between healthy human individuals. In the study overall: Researchers assigned three CD4 naive, three CD4 memory, two CD8 naive and one CD8 memory plate to each donor. Study-level points and caveats: Larger estimated richness was generally seen in naive subsets than in memory subsets.

Germline CDR1 reads KGHSH; CDR2 reads LQKENI. The length of the CDR3 is 14 residues. Trimming stripped 0 bases from V and 10 bases from J, with 13 bases between. Method: immunoSEQ multiplex PCR; TCRdb's copy keeps in-frame clones and lacks some. The sample includes fewer than 400,000 clones, less than 85% of them seen just once. The source material was memory CD4+ T cells sorted from blood. Noted subset: CD45RA-negative fraction. This clonotype originated in a man aged 25 to 40 in good health. The chain employs TRBV18 and TRBJ2-1; D gene uncertain. CDR3 amino acids: CASSPPPGDPEQFF. The CDR3 bases are TGTGCCAGCTCACCACCCCCGGGCGACCCGGAGCAGTTCTTC. The full variable domain, its missing parts supplied by reference TRBV18 and TRBJ2-1, is NAGVMQNPRHLVRRRGQEARLRCSPMKGHSHVYWYRQLPEEGLKFMVYLQKENIIDESGMPKERFSAEFPKEGPSILRIQQVVRGDSAAYFCASSPPPGDPEQFFGPGTRLTVL.